These T cell receptor beta chains were read from a single sample in a study of T cells in tumors and immune-related adverse events. Repertoires were generated with immunoSEQ multiplex PCR, while TCRdb's copy carries only in-frame clones and drops some. The repertoire holds some 11,000 clones, with 80% to 95% as singletons. Material: lymph node tissue, obtained from a patient treated with anti-PD-1 therapy. Receptor source: a female donor with metastatic renal cell carcinoma. Both conserved end residues are part of each CDR3. D genes are given only for firm matches. Some rows mark clone size as missing; the rest say once, few, many or name a class of expanded clone.

d_gene: -; j_gene: TRBJ1-2; v_gene: TRBV4-3; abundance: once; CDR3aa: CASSQSVGYGYTF; CDR3nt: TGCGCCAGCAGCCAATCGGTTGGCTATGGCTACACCTTC
d_gene: -; j_gene: TRBJ1-3; v_gene: TRBV4-1; abundance: -; CDR3aa: CASSQEGSWTAGDTIYF; CDR3nt: TGCGCCAGCAGCCAAGAGGGTTCTTGGACAGCGGGAGACACCATATATTTT
d_gene: -; j_gene: TRBJ2-5; v_gene: TRBV11-2; abundance: few; CDR3aa: CASSSLSVQETQYF; CDR3nt: TGTGCCAGCAGCTCACTTAGCGTACAAGAGACCCAGTACTTC
d_gene: -; j_gene: TRBJ2-2; v_gene: TRBV11-2; abundance: once; CDR3aa: CASSSQATGELFF; CDR3nt: TGTGCCAGCAGCTCGCAGGCGACCGGGGAGCTGTTTTTT
d_gene: -; j_gene: TRBJ2-2; v_gene: TRBV5-1; abundance: -; CDR3aa: CASSLNRGGTGELFF; CDR3nt: TGCGCCAGCAGCTTGAACAGGGGAGGCACCGGGGAGCTGTTTTTT
d_gene: -; j_gene: TRBJ2-7; v_gene: TRBV28; abundance: once; CDR3aa: CASSLWTMEQYF; CDR3nt: TGTGCCAGCAGTTTATGGACGATGGAGCAGTACTTC
d_gene: -; j_gene: TRBJ1-2; v_gene: TRBV5-1; abundance: once; CDR3aa: CASSLDRAEDDGYTF; CDR3nt: TGCGCCAGCAGCTTGGACAGGGCCGAGGACGATGGCTACACCTTC
d_gene: -; j_gene: TRBJ2-5; v_gene: TRBV5-1; abundance: -; CDR3aa: CASSLEQAEETQYF; CDR3nt: TGCGCCAGCAGCTTGGAACAAGCGGAAGAGACCCAGTACTTC
d_gene: -; j_gene: TRBJ2-5; v_gene: TRBV11-2; abundance: -; CDR3aa: CASSLGSGQETQYF; CDR3nt: TGTGCCAGCAGCTTAGGTTCAGGCCAAGAGACCCAGTACTTC
d_gene: -; j_gene: TRBJ1-3; v_gene: TRBV14; abundance: -; CDR3aa: CASSQEWVGSGNTIYF; CDR3nt: TGTGCCAGCAGCCAAGAGTGGGTAGGCTCTGGAAACACCATATATTTT
d_gene: -; j_gene: TRBJ1-2; v_gene: TRBV15; abundance: -; CDR3aa: CATSREGLQTEGYTF; CDR3nt: TGTGCCACCAGCAGGGAGGGATTGCAGACGGAAGGCTACACCTTC
d_gene: TRBD2; j_gene: TRBJ2-1; v_gene: TRBV5-1; abundance: once; CDR3aa: CASSPSGGADNEQFF; CDR3nt: TGCGCCAGCAGCCCCAGCGGGGGGGCCGACAATGAGCAGTTCTTC
d_gene: TRBD1; j_gene: TRBJ1-1; v_gene: TRBV5-1; abundance: once; CDR3aa: CASSLAGMGQANTEAFF; CDR3nt: TGCGCCAGCAGCTTGGCCGGGATGGGACAGGCGAACACTGAAGCTTTCTTT
d_gene: -; j_gene: TRBJ2-2; v_gene: TRBV10-1; abundance: few; CDR3aa: CASSENSGGELFF; CDR3nt: TGCGCCAGCAGTGAGAATTCAGGAGGGGAGCTGTTTTTT
d_gene: TRBD2; j_gene: TRBJ2-7; v_gene: TRBV15; abundance: -; CDR3aa: CATSGLAGERGQYF; CDR3nt: TGTGCCACCAGCGGACTAGCGGGGGAGCGAGGGCAGTACTTC